These 13 T cell receptor beta chains share one sample of origin, sequenced in a study of vaccination effects on CD4 cells after COVID-19. ViraFEST expansion of antigen-specific CD4+ T cells with viral peptide pools preceded sequencing. Having been cultured for less than 13 days, the cells underwent CD4+ T cell isolation. All vaccine recipients tested negative for nucleocapsid antibodies and had never contracted SARS-CoV-2 infection. Profiling relied on immunoSEQ multiplex PCR, and the TCRdb table lists in-frame clones only, not all of them. Of 27,000 or so clones detected, 72% appear once; the ten largest clones hold about 10%. Their specific antigens are unknown. Sequenced material: CD4+ T cells from PBMCs cultured with SARS-CoV-2 spike peptides, taken before COVID-19 vaccination. Receptor source: a human donor who received a COVID-19 vaccine.

This clone was recorded only once. The genes are TRBV6-5 and TRBJ1-6; 9 nucleotides agree with TRBD1. V shed 6 bases and J 6 bases; nucleotides not matched to a gene: 6. Germline values: CDR1 MNHEY, CDR2 SVGAGI. The CDR3 loop spans 15 amino acids. The CDR3 is CASSADRGGNSPLHF. CDR3 bases: TGTGCCAGCAGCGCGGACAGGGGCGGTAATTCACCCCTCCACTTT.

This chain connects TRBV15 to TRBJ2-1; 12 nucleotides line up with TRBD1. Germline CDR1 LNHNV, CDR2 YYDKDF (reference sequence). The CDR3 has 15 amino acids. Trimming removed 3 bases from V and 9 bases from J; junction bases left unmatched: 6. The CDR3, as DNA: TGTGCCACCAGCAGCCGGGACAGGGGGCTTCCTGAGCAGTTCTTC. Translating gives CATSSRDRGLPEQFF.

This chain links TRBV12-5 with TRBJ2-1; weak D call: TRBD2 (5 bases). V lost 9 bases to trimming and J lost 8 bases, with 11 bases between them. Germline CDR1 is LGHNT and CDR2 is FRNRAP. The CDR3 extends over 11 amino acids. The DNA for the CDR3 is TGTGCTAGAATTAGCGACCATGAGCAGTTCTTC. It codes for CARISDHEQFF.

CDR3 in amino acids: CASAQMGSRGGNIQYF. For the CDR3, the DNA is TGTGCCAGCGCACAGATGGGTTCAAGGGGGGGAAACATTCAGTACTTC. V gene TRBV3-1 (or the pseudogene TRBV3-2) combines with J gene TRBJ2-4; D perhaps matches TRBD2 (7 bases). Trimming pared 8 bases from V and 6 bases from J, leaving 23 bases between. CDR3 length equals 16 residues. Per the germline V gene, CDR1 is LGHDT and CDR2 is YNNKEL (reference sequence).

This rearrangement joins TRBV2 to TRBJ1-2; TRBD1 might be the D (6 bases). Germline CDR1 reads SNHLY; CDR2 reads FYNNEI. CDR3 length equals 16 residues. V lost 0 bases, J lost 4 bases, and 15 bases lay in between. In DNA, the CDR3 is TGTGCCAGCAGTGAAGCTGGGGGGCTCTACCTCTATGGCTACACCTTC. Amino acid sequence: CASSEAGGLYLYGYTF.

The gene calls are TRBV5-8 and TRBJ1-1, with D hard to call. Germline V gene lookup returns CDR1 SGHTS and CDR2 YDEGEE. This CDR3 is 15 amino acids long. The V end was cut by 0 bases, the J end by 2 bases, with 11 bases between. This CDR3 is CASSLGVALNTEAFF. The CDR3, as DNA: TGTGCCAGCAGCTTGGGGGTTGCGCTAAACACTGAAGCTTTCTTT.

This chain links TRBV7-8 with TRBJ2-5; 7 bases are a match to TRBD1. CDR3 length: 14 residues. The germline gives CDR1 SGHVS, CDR2 FQNEAQ. Germline trimming cut 4 bases from V and 2 bases from J; bases unmatched to any gene: 4. The CDR3 DNA reads TGTGCCAGCAGCTCACGGGACAGACAAGAGACCCAGTACTTC. Amino acids: CASSSRDRQETQYF.

This chain links TRBV18 with TRBJ1-1; TRBD1 matches at 7 bases. The CDR3 contains 14 residues. After removal of 3 bases from V and 1 base from J, the junction contained 2 bases not matched to a gene. Germline V gives CDR1 KGHSH, CDR2 LQKENI. The CDR3 sequence: CASSPGQANTEAFF. The CDR3, as DNA: TGTGCCAGCTCACCTGGACAGGCGAACACTGAAGCTTTCTTT.

The J gene is TRBJ2-2, the V gene TRBV21-1; TRBD1 is taken as the D call from the table, unchecked against the DNA. TRBV21-1 is annotated as a pseudogene. CDR3 length: 15 residues. DNA of the CDR3: TGTGCCAGCAGCAGTGCCAGGACGAACACCGGGGAGCTGTTTTTT. It specifies CASSSARTNTGELFF.

The rearrangement uses TRBV4-2 and TRBJ2-6, with D unresolved. The length of the CDR3 is 16 residues. The germline V gene has CDR1 LGHNA and CDR2 YNFKEQ. V lost 0 bases, J lost 0 bases, and 6 bases lay in between. CDR3 coding DNA: TGTGCCAGCAGCCAAGATCTCACCTCTGGGGCCAACGTCCTGACTTTC. This encodes CASSQDLTSGANVLTF.

V is TRBV3-1 (or the pseudogene TRBV3-2) and J is TRBJ2-2; TRBD1 matches 7 bases. The V gene end was trimmed by 5 bases and the J gene end by 12 bases; junction bases not matched to a gene: 18. Looked up from germline, CDR1 is LGHDT and CDR2 is YNNKEL (reference sequence). The CDR3 sequence is 16 residues long. CDR3 DNA sequence: TGTGCCAGCAGCGCCTTCGGGGCCGGACAGGATATGAAGCTGTTTTTT. Encoded protein: CASSAFGAGQDMKLFF.

The chain combines TRBV19 with TRBJ2-5, with TRBD1 matching 7 bases. Germline V CDR1 and CDR2: LNHDA, SQIVND (reference sequence). The trim removed 1 base at V and 4 bases at J, leaving 6 bases unmatched. The CDR3 is 15 amino acids. The CDR3 nucleotides are TGTGCCAGTAGTATAGCCGACAGGGTTCCAGAGACCCAGTACTTC. This codes for CASSIADRVPETQYF. The full variable domain, completed using reference TRBV19 and TRBJ2-5, is DGGITQSPKYLFRKEGQNVTLSCEQNLNHDAMYWYRQDPGQGLRLIYYSQIVNDFQKGDIAEGYSVSREKKESFPLTVTSAQKNPTAFYLCASSIADRVPETQYFGPGTRLLVL.

This sequence joins TRBV9 and TRBJ2-1; TRBD2 matches 8 bases. From germline, CDR1 is SGDLS and CDR2 YYNGEE. This CDR3 spans 17 amino acids. Trimming took 0 bases from V and 4 from J; bases not matched to a gene: 9. The CDR3 DNA reads TGTGCCAGCAGCGTAGAGGGTAGCGGGATGTTTTACAATGAGCAGTTCTTC. Its protein product is CASSVEGSGMFYNEQFF. The entire variable domain, with the rest obtained from reference TRBV9 and TRBJ2-1, is as follows: DSGVTQTPKHLITATGQRVTLRCSPRSGDLSVYWYQQSLDQGLQFLIQYYNGEERAKGNILERFSAQQFPDLHSELNLSSLELGDSALYFCASSVEGSGMFYNEQFFGPGTRLTVL.